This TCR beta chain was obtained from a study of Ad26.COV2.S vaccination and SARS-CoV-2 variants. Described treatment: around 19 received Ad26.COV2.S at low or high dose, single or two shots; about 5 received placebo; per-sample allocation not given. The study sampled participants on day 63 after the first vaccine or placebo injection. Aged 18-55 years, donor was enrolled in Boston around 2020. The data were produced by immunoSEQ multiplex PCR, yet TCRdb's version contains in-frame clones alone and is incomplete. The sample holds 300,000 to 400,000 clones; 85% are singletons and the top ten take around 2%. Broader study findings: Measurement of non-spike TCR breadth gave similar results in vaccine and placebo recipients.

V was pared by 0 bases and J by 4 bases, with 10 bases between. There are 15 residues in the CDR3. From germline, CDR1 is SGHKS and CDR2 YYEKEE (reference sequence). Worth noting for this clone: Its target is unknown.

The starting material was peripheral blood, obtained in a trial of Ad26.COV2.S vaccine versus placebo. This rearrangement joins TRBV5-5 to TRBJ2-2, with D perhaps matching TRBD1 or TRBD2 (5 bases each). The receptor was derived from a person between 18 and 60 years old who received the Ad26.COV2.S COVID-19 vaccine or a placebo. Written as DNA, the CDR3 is TGTGCCAGCAGCTTGGCCCCAGGGACCACCGGGGAGCTGTTTTTT. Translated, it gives CASSLAPGTTGELFF.